The next 22 T cell receptor beta chains were all read from a single sample in a study of shared clonotypes between healthy human individuals. Sequenced by immunoSEQ multiplex PCR; TCRdb stores in-frame clones only, minus some. There are more than 2 million clones in the sample; 93% occur only once, and around 1.8% lies in the top ten. Positive CCR7 selection of CD45RO-negative cells yielded the naive CD8 cells, and terminally differentiated effector memory CD45RA+ cells were excluded. Input material: naive CD8+ T cells from PBMCs. These receptors were obtained from a man between 18 and 35 years old in good health. Some clones in this sample may be carry-over from other donors' samples.

The chain uses TRBV21-1 and TRBJ2-7; the table's D call, TRBD2, was not checked against the DNA. TRBV21-1 is recorded as a pseudogene. The CDR3 totals 16 residues. CDR3 sequence (DNA): TGTGCCAGCAGCAAAGCGGAGGCGGTGGACTCCTACGAGCAGTACTTC. The encoded protein is CASSKAEAVDSYEQYF.

The J gene is TRBJ2-1, the V gene TRBV7-3; a possible D gene is TRBD2 (5 bases). Trimming shortened V by 5 bases and J by 0 bases, and 8 bases separated the two germline ends. Germline V gene sequence: CDR1 SGHTA, CDR2 FQGTGA. The CDR3 consists of 14 residues. CDR3 nucleotides: TGTGCCAGCAGCCTGACTAACTCCTACAATGAGCAGTTCTTC. It is translated as CASSLTNSYNEQFF. The full variable domain, rest sourced from reference TRBV7-3 and TRBJ2-1, is GAGVSQTPSNKVTEKGKYVELRCDPISGHTALYWYRQSLGQGPEFLIYFQGTGAADDSGLPNDRFFAVRPEGSVSTLKIQRTERGDSAVYLCASSLTNSYNEQFFGPGTRLTVL.

In this sample, this clone turned up a few times. This CDR3 is CASSAGTGNQPQHF. The DNA for the CDR3 is TGTGCCAGCAGTGCGGGGACTGGCAATCAGCCCCAGCATTTT. The rearrangement uses TRBV6-1 and TRBJ1-5; D is perhaps TRBD1 (5 bases). The germline CDR1 and CDR2 sequences are MNHNS and SASEGT. This CDR3 region has 14 residues. The ends were cut back, 4 bases at V and 2 bases at J, with 9 bases in the middle.

About this clone itself: Additional DNA sequences in this sample encode the identical CDR3. The chain carries TRBV9 and TRBJ2-7; a weak D match, TRBD2 (6 bases). Germline V gene data show CDR1 as SGDLS and CDR2 as YYNGEE. With 0 bases removed from V and 2 bases from J, the gap between germline ends came to 9 bases. This CDR3 is built from 14 residues. CDR3 nucleotide sequence: TGTGCCAGCAGCGTAGCCGCGGGGACCTACGAGCAGTACTTC. It encodes CASSVAAGTYEQYF. Together with reference TRBV9 and TRBJ2-7, the CDR3 gives the full variable domain: DSGVTQTPKHLITATGQRVTLRCSPRSGDLSVYWYQQSLDQGLQFLIQYYNGEERAKGNILERFSAQQFPDLHSELNLSSLELGDSALYFCASSVAAGTYEQYFGPGTRLTVT.

This chain uses TRBV27 with TRBJ2-1; 11 positions agree with TRBD2. CDR3 length equals 16 residues. The V segment lost 5 bases and the J segment 8 bases; nucleotides outside the gene matches: 11. CDR1 MNHEY and CDR2 SMNVEV come from the germline V gene (reference sequence). The CDR3 nucleotides read TGTGCCAGCAGTCACCGACTAGCGGGACTTTGGGATGAGCAGTTCTTC. Protein product: CASSHRLAGLWDEQFF.

This chain connects TRBV4-1 to TRBJ2-7, with 9 bases that match TRBD2. The CDR3 contains 16 residues. CDR1 is MGHRA, CDR2 YSYEKL, per germline. With V trimmed by 3 bases and J by 2 bases, 8 bases remained unmatched. CDR3 DNA: TGCGCCAGCAGCCACGTTAGCGGGAGTGGGGCCTACGAGCAGTACTTC. Encoded protein: CASSHVSGSGAYEQYF.

This rearrangement joins TRBV10-3 to TRBJ1-1; 9 bases fit TRBD1. The CDR3 covers 14 residues. Germline V CDR1 and CDR2: ENHRY, SYGVKD. V gave up 7 bases and J gave up 1 base; unmatched junction bases: 4. The CDR3 DNA reads TGTGCCATCACCCCGGACAGGGGGAACACTGAAGCTTTCTTT. Encoded protein: CAITPDRGNTEAFF.

The genes are TRBV7-2 and TRBJ1-1; TRBD1 agrees at 7 bases. Germline CDR1 reads SGHTA; CDR2 reads FQGNSA. Trimming removed 3 bases from V and 0 bases from J; junction bases left unmatched: 4. The CDR3 contains 15 residues. CDR3 region: CASSLTGFMNTEAFF. CDR3 nucleotide sequence: TGTGCCAGCAGCTTGACAGGGTTCATGAACACTGAAGCTTTCTTT.

The V and J genes are TRBV4-1 and TRBJ1-1; D is possibly TRBD1 (5 bases). V lost 2 bases to trimming and J lost 3 bases, with 13 bases between them. The germline V gene encodes CDR1 MGHRA and CDR2 YSYEKL. This CDR3 contains 15 residues. The CDR3, as DNA: TGCGCCAGCAGCCAAAGAGACGGGGGGGACACTGAAGCTTTCTTT. The encoded protein is CASSQRDGGDTEAFF.

The chain uses TRBV7-3 and TRBJ2-1; TRBD1 aligns across 7 bases. The ends lost 5 bases at V and 3 bases at J; junction bases unmatched: 10. The CDR3 sequence is 16 residues long. From germline, CDR1 is SGHTA and CDR2 FQGTGA. The CDR3 nucleotides read TGTGCCAGCAGCCCCGACAGGGCCCCTGACTACAATGAGCAGTTCTTC. This translates into CASSPDRAPDYNEQFF.

As concerns this clone: Other nucleotide sequences in the sample specify the same CDR3. V is TRBV27 and J is TRBJ1-1, with D perhaps matching TRBD1 (6 bases). Germline assignment: CDR1 MNHEY and CDR2 SMNVEV (reference sequence). Deletions cut 2 bases from V and 4 bases from J, with 11 bases between. This CDR3 has 14 residues. The chain's CDR3 is CASSLRQGGTEAFF. In DNA form, the CDR3 reads TGTGCCAGCAGTTTAAGACAAGGGGGCACTGAAGCTTTCTTT.

This sequence joins TRBV27 and TRBJ2-7; 12 bases match TRBD2. Per the germline V gene, CDR1 is MNHEY and CDR2 is SMNVEV (reference sequence). This CDR3 is built from 16 residues. The V and J ends lost 1 base and 4 bases, in that order; junction bases with no gene match: 5. Here the CDR3 DNA reads TGTGCCAGCAGTTTATTACTAGCGGGAGGCAAGTACGAGCAGTACTTC. This translates into CASSLLLAGGKYEQYF.

V usage is TRBV4-3 and J usage is TRBJ2-4; TRBD1 agrees at 12 bases. Germline V gene data show CDR1 as LGHNA and CDR2 as YSLEER. J gave up 11 bases and V 3 bases, and 5 bases lay outside the gene matches. This CDR3 contains 14 residues. The CDR3 here is CASSQGQGAILQYF. The CDR3 region has the DNA TGCGCCAGCAGCCAGGGACAGGGGGCGATCCTTCAGTACTTC.

The chain recombines TRBV15 with TRBJ2-7; D is perhaps TRBD1 (6 bases). Germline V lookup: CDR1 LNHNV, CDR2 YYDKDF (reference sequence). V lost 5 bases, J lost 3 bases, and 20 bases lay in between. This CDR3 is 16 amino acids long. CDR3 coding DNA: TGTGCCACCAGCTCCAATAGGGGCAGGGGAATCTACGAGCAGTACTTC. Its translation is CATSSNRGRGIYEQYF.

This clone was observed once. The V and J genes are TRBV29-1 and TRBJ2-2; D may be TRBD2 (5 bases). Germline CDR1 reads SQVTM; CDR2 reads ANQGSEA. V lost 2 bases and J lost 0, with 7 bases in between. This CDR3 has 14 residues. In DNA form, the CDR3 reads TGCAGCGTTGAATGGAGGTCGAACACCGGGGAGCTGTTTTTT. Translated, it gives CSVEWRSNTGELFF.

This clone turned up a few times. The rearrangement uses TRBV28 and TRBJ1-2; D gene ambiguous. The CDR3 spans 14 residues. Germline CDR1 is MDHEN and CDR2 is SYDVKM. Trimming shortened V by 1 base and J by 8 bases, and 14 bases separated the two germline ends. Written as DNA, the CDR3 is TGTGCCAGCAGTTTATCAAGGAGGGCGGAAGGCTACACCTTC. Translating it yields CASSLSRRAEGYTF.

This chain connects TRBV5-6 to TRBJ1-2; D may be TRBD1 (5 bases). The CDR3 sequence is 15 residues long. Trimming pared 1 base from V and 2 bases from J, leaving 12 bases between. Germline CDR1 and CDR2: SGHDT and YYEEEE. The CDR3 nucleotides read TGTGCCAGCAGCTTGAGGGGACCGAGAAACTATGGCTACACCTTC. This gives the protein CASSLRGPRNYGYTF. Drawing the rest from reference TRBV5-6 and TRBJ1-2, the complete variable domain is DAGVTQSPTHLIKTRGQQVTLRCSPKSGHDTVSWYQQALGQGPQFIFQYYEEEERQRGNFPDRFSGHQFPNYSSELNVNALLLGDSALYLCASSLRGPRNYGYTFGSGTRLTVV.

The rearrangement joins TRBV27 to TRBJ1-2; weak D call: TRBD1 (6 bases). This CDR3 has 13 amino acids. Trimming took off 2 bases at V and 6 bases at J, with 10 bases between the two ends. Germline CDR1 and CDR2: MNHEY and SMNVEV (reference sequence). CDR3 nucleotides: TGTGCCAGCAGTTTACAGCAGGGGAATGGCTACACCTTC. This encodes CASSLQQGNGYTF.

Worth noting for this clone: This specimen includes other DNA sequences encoding the same CDR3. This CDR3 reads CASSLSRVTEAFF. The CDR3 DNA reads as TGTGCCAGCAGCCTCTCCAGGGTTACTGAAGCTTTCTTT. The chain joins TRBV7-6 to TRBJ1-1; D perhaps matches TRBD1 (5 bases). Germline lookup yields CDR1 SGHVS and CDR2 FNYEAQ. The CDR3 has 13 amino acids. V gave up 5 bases and J gave up 5 bases, with 12 bases separating them.

The chain carries TRBV19 and TRBJ1-2; possible D gene TRBD1, 5 bases. The CDR3 is 13 residues long. Germline V CDR1 and CDR2: LNHDA, SQIVND (reference sequence). Trimming took 5 bases from V and 3 from J, leaving 10 bases between them. As DNA, the CDR3 is TGTGCCAGTAGTGCGACAGATTACTATGGCTACACCTTC. It encodes CASSATDYYGYTF.

This clone has a handful of counts. Other DNA variants within this sample encode the same CDR3. V is TRBV5-6 and J is TRBJ1-5; D remains unclear. Trimming removed 0 bases from V and 7 bases from J, with 14 bases in between. Germline assignment: CDR1 SGHDT and CDR2 YYEEEE. This CDR3 region has 15 residues. CDR3 nucleotides: TGTGCCAGCAGCTTGGGTGTCTCACGGGCGCAGCCCCAGCATTTT. It yields the protein CASSLGVSRAQPQHF.

The chain is built from TRBV4-2 and TRBJ1-1, with D possibly being TRBD1 (5 bases). There are 17 residues in the CDR3. CDR1 LGHNA and CDR2 YNFKEQ come from the germline V gene. V lost 0 bases to trimming and J lost 4 bases, with 18 bases between them. DNA for the CDR3: TGTGCCAGCAGCCAAGATAGGACGCGGGTCGGGGGCACTGAAGCTTTCTTT. Translated, it gives CASSQDRTRVGGTEAFF.